Following are 3 T cell receptor beta chains from one sample sequenced in a study of blood T cell repertoires in COVID-19. Only in-frame clones appear in the TCRdb table, and some are missing; sequencing was by immunoSEQ multiplex PCR. Here the sample spans roughly 230,000 clones, roughly 80% being singletons. The sample taken for sequencing was peripheral blood. These receptors originate from a woman of 80 years or more with acute or convalescent COVID-19.

This sequence joins TRBV4-2 and TRBJ2-5, with D perhaps TRBD2 (6 bases). Trimming removed 5 bases from V and 4 bases from J, with 23 bases in between. Germline V gene data show CDR1 as LGHNA and CDR2 as YNFKEQ. The CDR3 totals 17 residues. CDR3 nucleotides: TGTGCCAGCAGCTACCAAACGGGGGAATCACGTGGAGAGACCCAGTACTTC. This translates into CASSYQTGESRGETQYF.

CDR3: CASSTSPGSEQFF. CDR3 nucleotides: TGTGCCAGTAGTACGTCCCCGGGAAGTGAGCAGTTCTTC. The genes are TRBV19 and TRBJ2-1; the D gene is possibly TRBD2 (5 bases). Looked up from germline, CDR1 is LNHDA and CDR2 is SQIVND (reference sequence). This CDR3 spans 13 amino acids. V was cut by 4 bases and J by 9 bases, with 13 bases left in between.

This clone has more than one count but fewer than ten. The chain couples TRBV5-1 to TRBJ2-3, with 15 bases identical to TRBD2. Trimming cost V 4 bases and J 6 bases; bases outside gene matches: 9. There are 17 residues in the CDR3. Germline V gives CDR1 SGHRS, CDR2 YFSETQ. CDR3 in amino acids: CASSGGLAGGPGDTQYF. The CDR3 DNA reads TGCGCCAGCAGCGGGGGACTAGCGGGAGGTCCCGGGGATACGCAGTATTTT.